Listed here are 24 T cell receptor beta chains from one sample, sequenced in a study of shared clonotypes between healthy human individuals. Data came from immunoSEQ multiplex PCR; TCRdb stores just in-frame clones and leaves some out. The sample comprises 450,000 to 650,000 clones, around 76% of which are singletons, and around 12% rests with the top ten. The specimen was PBMCs. These TCRs come from a woman aged 35 to 49 in good health. Some clones in this sample may be carry-over from other donors' samples.

V gene TRBV11-2 combines with J gene TRBJ2-7; D might be TRBD1 (6 bases). Germline V gives CDR1 SGHAT, CDR2 FQNNGV. The CDR3 length is 13 residues. V shed 5 bases and J shed 3 bases, with 11 bases lying between them. The CDR3 DNA follows: TGTGCCAGCAGCACGAGGACAGACTACGAGCAGTACTTC. Its translation: CASSTRTDYEQYF.

Comment on this clone: One base separates it from a far larger clone, so it is likely a read error. The chain combines TRBV6-5 with TRBJ2-7; D is tentatively TRBD1 or TRBD2 (5 bases each). This CDR3 spans 15 amino acids. V was pared by 3 bases and J by 1 base, with 13 bases between. CDR1 is MNHEY and CDR2 is SVGAGI in the germline V gene. In DNA, the CDR3 is TGTGCCAGCAGTTATTACGGGACGGGATCCTACGAGCAGTACTTC. Its translation: CASSYYGTGSYEQYF.

This chain links TRBV30 with TRBJ1-3; a weak D match, TRBD1 (5 bases). This CDR3 is built from 14 residues. V was clipped by 2 bases and J by 3 bases, with 11 bases between them. The V gene's germline CDR1 is GTSNPN and CDR2 SVGIG (reference sequence). CDR3 sequence reads: CAWSQGRHGNTIYF. The CDR3 region has the DNA TGTGCCTGGAGTCAGGGCAGACATGGAAACACCATATATTTT.

The rearrangement uses TRBV5-1 and TRBJ2-1, with D tentatively TRBD1 (5 bases). V lost 0 bases and J lost 5, with 9 bases in between. The CDR3 loop spans 14 amino acids. Germline assignment: CDR1 SGHRS and CDR2 YFSETQ. CDR3: CASSLGGHNNEQFF. In DNA, the CDR3 is TGCGCCAGCAGCTTGGGGGGCCATAACAATGAGCAGTTCTTC.

This chain joins TRBV4-3 and TRBJ2-1, with D uncertain. This CDR3 is built from 16 residues. The germline CDR1 and CDR2 sequences are LGHNA and YSLEER. Trimming stripped 4 bases from V and 2 bases from J, with 15 bases between. CDR3 coding DNA: TGCGCCAGCAGCCCCCGTTTGGCTGACACCTACAATGAGCAGTTCTTC. Protein: CASSPRLADTYNEQFF.

The chain's CDR3 is CASSLGRFSPFGANVLTF. The CDR3 DNA follows: TGTGCCAGCAGCTTAGGAAGATTTTCCCCTTTTGGGGCCAACGTCCTGACTTTC. The rearrangement joins TRBV7-9 to TRBJ2-6; D unclear. Germline values: CDR1 SEHNR, CDR2 FQNEAQ (reference sequence). The CDR3 runs to 18 residues. The V gene lost 1 base and the J gene lost 3 bases, with 16 bases spanning the gap.

CDR3 sequence: CASSMNREETQYF. In DNA, the CDR3 is TGTGCCAGTAGTATGAACAGGGAAGAGACCCAGTACTTC. The J gene is TRBJ2-5, the V gene TRBV19; a weak D match, TRBD1 (6 bases). V shed 3 bases and J shed 3 bases, with 8 bases lying between them. CDR1 LNHDA and CDR2 SQIVND come from the germline V gene (reference sequence). This CDR3 spans 13 amino acids.

The chain uses TRBV6-1 and TRBJ2-2, with TRBD1 identical over 10 bases. With 5 bases clipped from V and 6 bases from J, the junction kept 6 bases outside the gene matches. The CDR3 runs to 15 residues. In germline, CDR1 is MNHNS, CDR2 SASEGT. The CDR3 loop reads CASSPGQGLPGELFF. CDR3 nucleotide sequence: TGTGCCAGCAGTCCGGGACAGGGGTTGCCCGGGGAGCTGTTTTTT.

As regards this clone: Other DNA sequences within the sample encode an identical CDR3. The CDR3 nucleotides are TGTGCCAGCAGCTCGGGCAATGAGCAGTTCTTC. This encodes CASSSGNEQFF. V gene TRBV13 combines with J gene TRBJ2-1; D remains unclear. This CDR3 has 11 amino acids. Between the trimmed V and J ends, which lost 4 bases and 6 bases, there was a span of 4 bases. CDR1 and CDR2 (germline): PRHDT, FYEKMQ (reference sequence).

J is TRBJ2-2 and V is TRBV27; 8 bases line up with TRBD2. The V segment lost 4 bases and the J segment 1 base; nucleotides outside the gene matches: 2. CDR3 length: 15 amino acids. From germline, CDR1 is MNHEY and CDR2 SMNVEV (reference sequence). This chain's CDR3 is CASSSSGRNTGELFF. The CDR3 DNA follows: TGTGCCAGCAGTTCGAGCGGGAGGAACACCGGGGAGCTGTTTTTT.

The genes are TRBV19 and TRBJ2-1; maybe TRBD2 (5 bases). CDR1 is LNHDA and CDR2 is SQIVND in the germline V gene (reference sequence). CDR3 length: 13 amino acids. Trimming left V 7 bases short and J 4 bases short, with 11 bases between. CDR3 nucleotide sequence: TGTGCCAGTAAGGAGGACGGATACAATGAGCAGTTCTTC. Amino acids: CASKEDGYNEQFF.

The rearrangement joins TRBV7-3 to TRBJ2-5; unclear D gene. Trimming pared 5 bases from V and 1 base from J, leaving 8 bases between. CDR1 is SGHTA, CDR2 FQGTGA, per germline. The CDR3 length is 13 residues. The CDR3 is CASSGLPQETQYF. CDR3 bases: TGTGCCAGCAGCGGCCTCCCCCAAGAGACCCAGTACTTC. Full variable domain (missing parts from reference TRBV7-3 and TRBJ2-5): GAGVSQTPSNKVTEKGKYVELRCDPISGHTALYWYRQSLGQGPEFLIYFQGTGAADDSGLPNDRFFAVRPEGSVSTLKIQRTERGDSAVYLCASSGLPQETQYFGPGTRLLVL.

This clone has more than one count but fewer than ten. The gene calls are TRBV6-1 and TRBJ2-4; D is undetermined. CDR3 length equals 15 residues. The germline V gene has CDR1 MNHNS and CDR2 SASEGT. Trimming removed 2 bases from V and 15 bases from J, with 23 bases in between. The CDR3 DNA sequence: TGTGCCAGCAGTGAAAGGGTGACGGCCCGAGTAGTAGCGTACTTC. Translating gives CASSERVTARVVAYF.

The V call is TRBV6-4, the J call TRBJ1-2; D is uncertain. The CDR3 extends over 10 amino acids. Germline V gene sequence: CDR1 MRHNA, CDR2 SNTAGT. The V and J ends lost 7 bases and 4 bases respectively, with 4 bases between them. CDR3 sequence: CASKAYGYTF. CDR3 in DNA: TGTGCCAGCAAAGCCTATGGCTACACCTTC.

This chain joins TRBV5-1 and TRBJ2-5, with 7 bases aligning to TRBD2. In germline, CDR1 is SGHRS, CDR2 YFSETQ. The CDR3 runs to 14 residues. V dropped 2 bases and J dropped 2; count of bases not matched to a gene: 3. The CDR3 nucleotides read TGCGCCAGCAGCTTCGCACTAGCGCAAGAGACCCAGTACTTC. Translated, it gives CASSFALAQETQYF.

The chain links TRBV20-1 to TRBJ2-7; possible D gene TRBD1, 5 bases. Trimming shortened V by 3 bases and J by 6 bases, and 9 bases separated the two germline ends. This CDR3 contains 11 residues. Germline lookup yields CDR1 DFQATT and CDR2 SNEGSKA (reference sequence). CDR3 DNA sequence: TGCAGTGCTAGGGACAATGTCGAGCAGTACTTC. This sequence encodes CSARDNVEQYF.

With respect to this clone: Within the sample, other DNA sequences also encode this same CDR3. The chain links TRBV19 to TRBJ1-2, with D hard to call. Trimming stripped 3 bases from V and 2 bases from J, with 7 bases between. Germline-derived CDR1 and CDR2 are LNHDA and SQIVND (reference sequence). CDR3 length equals 13 residues. The CDR3 DNA is TGTGCCAGTAGTATTGGCAGGAACTATGGCTACACCTTC. Protein: CASSIGRNYGYTF.

The chain employs TRBV10-3 and TRBJ2-7; 12 bases fit TRBD2. Per germline, CDR1 ENHRY and CDR2 SYGVKD. The CDR3 contains 16 residues. V shed 2 bases, J shed 4 bases, and the junction held 6 bases outside the gene matches. The CDR3 nucleotides are TGTGCCATCAGTGAGGCGGGACTAGCGGGTACTTACGAGCAGTACTTC. Translation gives CAISEAGLAGTYEQYF.

J is TRBJ1-2 and V is TRBV4-3; D not resolved. The CDR3 covers 14 residues. The germline gives CDR1 LGHNA, CDR2 YSLEER. Trimming removed 1 base at V and 1 base at J, with 7 bases between. CDR3 protein: CASSQGPNNYGYTF. The DNA for the CDR3 is TGCGCCAGCAGCCAAGGTCCTAATAACTATGGCTACACCTTC.

J is TRBJ2-7 and V is TRBV28; D tentatively fits TRBD1 or TRBD2 (5 bases each). The V and J ends lost 2 bases and 7 bases respectively, with 15 bases between them. The CDR3 sequence is 14 residues long. In germline, CDR1 is MDHEN, CDR2 SYDVKM. The CDR3 nucleotides read TGTGCCAGCAGTTTAGATCCTGGGACGCAAGAGCAGTACTTC. Protein product: CASSLDPGTQEQYF.

This clone occurred a few times. This chain connects TRBV28 to TRBJ2-2; TRBD2 matches 9 bases. Trimming removed 7 bases from V and 3 bases from J; junction bases left unmatched: 12. This CDR3 spans 17 amino acids. CDR1 MDHEN and CDR2 SYDVKM come from the germline V gene. CDR3 DNA sequence: TGTGCCAGCAAGGGAGATAGACTAGCGGTTGACACCGGGGAGCTGTTTTTT. Amino acid sequence: CASKGDRLAVDTGELFF.

About this clone: A far larger clone is only one base removed, so a read error is likely. This sample includes further DNA sequences coding for the same CDR3. This sequence joins TRBV7-2 and TRBJ2-5; D unresolved. The CDR3 runs to 12 residues. Germline V lookup: CDR1 SGHTA, CDR2 FQGNSA. The V and J ends lost 1 base and 5 bases respectively, with 5 bases between them. The CDR3 bases are TGTGCCAGCAGCTTAGGGCTGGAGACCCAGTACTTC. The encoded protein is CASSLGLETQYF.

The chain has TRBV9 and TRBJ2-1; 9 bases are a match to TRBD1. The CDR3 covers 15 residues. Germline V CDR1 and CDR2: SGDLS, YYNGEE. V dropped 4 bases and J dropped 6; count of bases not matched to a gene: 8. CDR3 bases: TGTGCCAGCAGCACCCACGGGACAGGGCTCAATGAGCAGTTCTTC. This sequence encodes CASSTHGTGLNEQFF. Full variable domain (remainder filled in from reference TRBV9 and TRBJ2-1): DSGVTQTPKHLITATGQRVTLRCSPRSGDLSVYWYQQSLDQGLQFLIQYYNGEERAKGNILERFSAQQFPDLHSELNLSSLELGDSALYFCASSTHGTGLNEQFFGPGTRLTVL.

Details on this clone: Other DNA sequences within the sample encode an identical CDR3. The rearrangement links TRBV29-1 to TRBJ2-3; the D is unclear. The CDR3 contains 12 residues. V dropped 3 bases and J dropped 3 bases, with 7 bases sitting between them. CDR1 is SQVTM and CDR2 is ANQGSEA in the germline V gene. CDR3 DNA: TGCAGCGTTGACTCCGGGACAGATACGCAGTATTTT. Protein: CSVDSGTDTQYF.